Following are 23 T cell receptor beta chains from one sample sequenced in a study of CD8+CD57+ T cells in acquired aplastic anemia. The TCR beta profiling, which covered VDJ combination and CDR3 sequence, was carried out using genomic DNA as the template. MiXCR, applied by TCRdb to the reads, yields one record per CDR3 protein. In the table there are hundreds of thousands of distinct CDR3 sequences, roughly a third of which are singletons. Sequencing involved patients with CD8+CD57+ cell expansion previously shown by flow cytometry. Sequenced input: sorted CD4+, CD8+, or CD8+CD57+ T cells (not recorded which) from PBMCs. These receptors originate from a human donor with aplastic anemia.

In this sample, this clonotype turned up a few times. The J gene is TRBJ1-3, the V gene TRBV7-8; D gene ambiguous. This CDR3 is 13 amino acids long. V gave up 6 bases and J gave up 4 bases, with 10 bases separating them. The germline V gene encodes CDR1 SGHVS and CDR2 FQNEAQ. CDR3 in amino acids: CASSFERGNTIYF. CDR3 in DNA: TGTGCCAGCAGTTTTGAACGGGGAAACACCATATATTTT.

This chain uses TRBV12-3 or TRBV12-4 with TRBJ2-7; 7 bases match TRBD1. V lost 5 bases, J lost 0 bases, and 16 bases stayed unmatched. The CDR3 sequence is 18 residues long. Here the CDR3 DNA reads TGTGCCAGCAGTCCCGAATACAGACACAGGGGAAGCTCCTACGAGCAGTACTTC. Protein sequence: CASSPEYRHRGSSYEQYF.

The CDR3 is CASSIWSRGATNEKLFF. CDR3 sequence (DNA): TGTGCCAGTAGTATTTGGTCCAGGGGGGCGACTAATGAAAAACTGTTTTTT. The chain has TRBV19 and TRBJ1-4; 7 positions agree with TRBD1. The CDR3 sequence is 17 residues long. From germline, CDR1 is LNHDA and CDR2 SQIVND (reference sequence). V was pared by 3 bases and J by 2 bases, with 9 bases of the junction left unmatched.

This chain connects TRBV6-1 to TRBJ2-5, with 9 bases identical to TRBD1. Germline V gives CDR1 MNHNS, CDR2 SASEGT. The CDR3 loop spans 15 amino acids. The V segment lost 5 bases and the J segment 1 base; nucleotides outside the gene matches: 5. The CDR3 DNA reads TGTGCCAGCAGTAGACCGGGACAGGGCCAAGAGACCCAGTACTTC. It codes for CASSRPGQGQETQYF.

The chain couples TRBV20-1 to TRBJ1-5; TRBD1 matches 9 bases. J lost 5 bases, V lost 3 bases, and 11 bases had no gene match. In germline, CDR1 is DFQATT, CDR2 SNEGSKA (reference sequence). CDR3 length: 16 residues. The CDR3 loop is CSARDHGTGRDQPQHF. The CDR3 DNA reads TGCAGTGCTAGGGACCACGGGACAGGGCGGGATCAGCCCCAGCATTTT.

V is TRBV11-2 and J is TRBJ2-5; 12 bases line up with TRBD2. The CDR3 has 17 amino acids. Germline CDR1 and CDR2: SGHAT and FQNNGV. The V gene end was trimmed by 1 base and the J gene end by 1 base; junction bases not matched to a gene: 4. In nucleotides, the CDR3 is TGTGCCAGCAGCTTAGGACTAGCGGGGGCCACCCAAGAGACCCAGTACTTC. Translated: CASSLGLAGATQETQYF.

J is TRBJ2-5 and V is TRBV14; D is possibly TRBD2 (6 bases). V was pared by 0 bases and J by 5 bases, with 16 bases between. The germline gives CDR1 SGHDN, CDR2 FVKESK. This CDR3 is built from 16 residues. The CDR3: CASSQDLGLGSETQYF. In DNA form, the CDR3 reads TGTGCCAGCAGCCAAGATCTGGGACTGGGGTCGGAGACCCAGTACTTC.

V and J are TRBV30 and TRBJ2-7; 7 nucleotides agree with TRBD1. The CDR3 is 14 amino acids. Germline CDR1 GTSNPN, CDR2 SVGIG (reference sequence). Trimming cost V 3 bases and J 5 bases; bases outside gene matches: 10. Here the CDR3 reads CAWSRSWTGHEQYF. DNA for the CDR3: TGTGCCTGGAGCCGCTCTTGGACAGGCCACGAGCAGTACTTC. Full variable domain (rest looked up from reference TRBV30 and TRBJ2-7): SQTIHQWPATLVQPVGSPLSLECTVEGTSNPNLYWYRQAAGRGLQLLFYSVGIGQISSEVPQNLSASRPQDRQFILSSKKLLLSDSGFYLCAWSRSWTGHEQYFGPGTRLTVT.

This sequence joins TRBV6-2 or TRBV6-3 and TRBJ2-7; D may be TRBD1 (5 bases). The CDR3 is 15 residues long. Germline CDR1 is MNHEY and CDR2 is SVGEGT. V was trimmed by 2 bases and J by 12 bases, leaving 23 bases between them. DNA of the CDR3: TGTGCCAGCAGTTACGTTCAGCCTGGGGTGTTGGGGCTGTACTTC. It codes for CASSYVQPGVLGLYF.

This clonotype was observed many times. J is TRBJ1-2 and V is TRBV6-1; 9 nucleotides agree with TRBD1. The length of the CDR3 is 14 residues. J lost 7 bases, V lost 3 bases, and 6 bases had no gene match. Germline-derived CDR1 and CDR2 are MNHNS and SASEGT. This chain's CDR3 is CASSDIGTGLGYTF. CDR3 sequence (DNA): TGTGCCAGCAGTGACATCGGGACAGGGCTTGGCTACACCTTC.

As to this clonotype: Relative to the germline gene, one junction end is altered; a read error may explain this. The rearrangement joins TRBV10-3 to TRBJ2-1; 8 nucleotides line up with TRBD2. The CDR3 has 13 residues. Germline V lookup: CDR1 ENHRY, CDR2 SYGVKD. The CDR3 bases are TGTGCCAGCAGTTACCGGGCGGGAGGATTCCAGTTCTTC. It codes for CASSYRAGGFQFF.

The V and J genes are TRBV20-1 and TRBJ1-5; no clear D. The ends were cut back, 2 bases at V and 2 bases at J, with 7 bases in the middle. This CDR3 has 13 residues. CDR1 DFQATT and CDR2 SNEGSKA come from the germline V gene (reference sequence). The CDR3 nucleotides read TGCAGTGCTAGACTTCAGGGCAATCAGCCCCAGCATTTT. It specifies CSARLQGNQPQHF.

The rearrangement joins TRBV5-6 to TRBJ1-2; TRBD1 is a possible D gene (6 bases). Trimming removed 10 bases from V and 8 bases from J, with 21 bases in between. Germline CDR1 and CDR2: SGHDT and YYEEEE. The length of the CDR3 is 13 residues. The CDR3 sequence is CAWRVVGGRGYTF. The CDR3 DNA reads as TGTGCCTGGAGGGTCGTGGGGGGGCGAGGCTACACCTTC.

This clonotype occurred many times. The chain recombines TRBV19 with TRBJ1-5; D unresolved. Trimming pared 9 bases from V and 5 bases from J, leaving 14 bases between. CDR1 is LNHDA, CDR2 SQIVND, per germline (reference sequence). This CDR3 comprises 13 residues. The CDR3 DNA reads TGTGCCAGCAAACCGCCTTTGGATCAGCCCCAGCATTTT. The encoded protein is CASKPPLDQPQHF.

A single count supports this clonotype. This chain uses TRBV7-3 with TRBJ1-1, with 8 nucleotides matching TRBD1. Unmatched junction bases numbered 6, after V lost 5 bases and J lost 4 bases. This CDR3 contains 14 residues. Germline values: CDR1 SGHTA, CDR2 FQGTGA. Here the CDR3 reads CASSTQGERTEAFF. CDR3 DNA: TGTGCCAGCAGCACACAGGGGGAACGCACTGAAGCTTTCTTT. Combining the CDR3 with reference TRBV7-3 and TRBJ1-1 gives the whole variable domain GAGVSQTPSNKVTEKGKYVELRCDPISGHTALYWYRQSLGQGPEFLIYFQGTGAADDSGLPNDRFFAVRPEGSVSTLKIQRTERGDSAVYLCASSTQGERTEAFFGQGTRLTVV.

This chain uses TRBV10-1 with TRBJ2-1, with a weak D call TRBD2 (7 bases). The V end was cut by 6 bases, the J end by 6 bases, with 18 bases between. CDR1 is WNHNN, CDR2 SYGVQD, per germline (reference sequence). The CDR3 runs 15 residues. The CDR3 nucleotides are TGCGCCAGCAGACGGGCGGGGGCACTCCCCAATGAGCAGTTCTTC. Translated, it gives CASRRAGALPNEQFF.

Ten or more counts support this clonotype. The chain has TRBV10-3 and TRBJ1-1; TRBD1 might be the D (6 bases). The CDR3 is 15 amino acids. Germline CDR1 is ENHRY and CDR2 is SYGVKD. With 8 bases removed from V and 0 bases from J, the gap between germline ends came to 16 bases. CDR3 in DNA: TGTGCCATCCAAGGGGGGACGGGGATGAACACTGAAGCTTTCTTT. Protein product: CAIQGGTGMNTEAFF.

This clonotype came up many times. The V and J genes are TRBV15 and TRBJ2-7; D call uncertain. The germline V gene encodes CDR1 LNHNV and CDR2 YYDKDF (reference sequence). Trimming took off 1 base at V and 7 bases at J, with 11 bases between the two ends. The CDR3 extends over 13 amino acids. The DNA of the CDR3 is TGTGCCACCAGCAGAGGAACCTTTGAAGAGCAGTACTTC. Its translation is CATSRGTFEEQYF.

The gene calls are TRBV20-1 and TRBJ1-1; D might be TRBD1 (5 bases). The CDR3 is 13 amino acids. Germline CDR1 and CDR2: DFQATT and SNEGSKA (reference sequence). The V end was cut by 3 bases, the J end by 0 bases, with 8 bases between. CDR3 amino acids: CSARLGVNTEAFF. The CDR3 coding sequence is TGCAGTGCTAGGCTAGGGGTGAACACTGAAGCTTTCTTT.

This clonotype was counted ten times or more. J is TRBJ2-1 and V is TRBV24-1; D possibly corresponds to TRBD1 (5 bases). The V gene lost 3 bases and the J gene lost 9 bases, with 11 bases spanning the gap. The CDR3 totals 13 residues. The V gene's germline CDR1 is KGHDR and CDR2 SFDVKD. The CDR3 DNA follows: TGTGCCACCAGTGATCGACAGTTGGGTGAGCAGTTCTTC. Translating gives CATSDRQLGEQFF.

The chain links TRBV20-1 to TRBJ1-1; D is unclear. The CDR3 has 14 residues. V was clipped by 0 bases and J by 0 bases, with 8 bases between them. The germline V gene encodes CDR1 DFQATT and CDR2 SNEGSKA (reference sequence). CDR3 amino acids: CSARESHVNTEAFF. CDR3 nucleotides: TGCAGTGCTAGAGAGTCCCATGTGAACACTGAAGCTTTCTTT.

Ten or more counts support this clonotype. V and J are TRBV5-8 and TRBJ1-2; D gene uncertain. CDR3 length: 12 residues. V was clipped by 4 bases and J by 4 bases, with 8 bases between them. Germline loops: CDR1 SGHTS, CDR2 YDEGEE. CDR3 in amino acids: CASSIPSYGYTF. The CDR3 nucleotides are TGTGCCAGCAGCATCCCTTCCTATGGCTACACCTTC.

There are a few counts of this clonotype. This chain uses TRBV9 with TRBJ2-1; D not certain. The CDR3 loop spans 15 amino acids. Germline V gene lookup returns CDR1 SGDLS and CDR2 YYNGEE. The ends were cut back, 0 bases at V and 0 bases at J, with 7 bases in the middle. CDR3: CASSVDGRSYNEQFF. The CDR3 DNA reads as TGTGCCAGCAGCGTAGATGGTCGCTCCTACAATGAGCAGTTCTTC. The full variable domain, completed using reference TRBV9 and TRBJ2-1, is DSGVTQTPKHLITATGQRVTLRCSPRSGDLSVYWYQQSLDQGLQFLIQYYNGEERAKGNILERFSAQQFPDLHSELNLSSLELGDSALYFCASSVDGRSYNEQFFGPGTRLTVL.